Given below is one T cell receptor beta chain in context. This sample was taken from a study of cytomegalovirus exposure and HLA in healthy donors. Across the study: Counted in an early data release were about 85 million unique TCRs from HLA-typed donors.

It was with 60 Vbeta and 13 Jbeta primers that the PCR ran. Using immunoSEQ multiplex PCR, the repertoire was profiled, and TCRdb retains in-frame clones only, with some absent. The repertoire has about 110,000 clones, more than 65% of them found once; the top ten carry about 6.8%. When sampled, the donors appeared nominally healthy, though they likely had unrecorded immune exposures. Germline CDR1 and CDR2: SGHRS and YFSETQ. V shed 3 bases, J shed 6 bases, and the junction held 9 bases outside the gene matches. The CDR3 covers 15 residues. The chain combines TRBV5-1 with TRBJ2-3; 8 bases line up with TRBD2. Sequencing input: PBMCs. The sequence was obtained from a man between 25 and 39 years old in good health and CMV-seropositive. CDR3 loop: CASSSGSGIVDTQYF. The CDR3 DNA is TGCGCCAGCAGCTCGGGTAGCGGGATAGTTGATACGCAGTATTTT.